The 16 T cell receptor beta chains in this list originate from one sample, sequenced in a study of cytomegalovirus exposure and HLA in healthy donors. In the PCR, 60 Vbeta and 13 Jbeta primers were used. Here immunoSEQ multiplex PCR was the method, and the copy in TCRdb shows in-frame clones only, minus some. The data hold roughly 170,000 clones, with roughly 80% observed a single time. The sample taken for sequencing was PBMCs. The receptors come from a woman under 30 in good health and CMV-seronegative.

V gene TRBV7-2 combines with J gene TRBJ1-1; maybe TRBD1 (5 bases). This CDR3 comprises 17 residues. Trimming cost V 2 bases and J 11 bases, with 27 bases left between them. Germline-derived CDR1 and CDR2 are SGHTA and FQGNSA. CDR3 DNA sequence: TGTGCCAGCAGCTTAAGAGATGGTTCAGTGGGGGGAGATTGGGCTTTCTTT. Translated: CASSLRDGSVGGDWAFF.

The V and J genes are TRBV14 and TRBJ2-3; no firm D call. Between the trimmed V and J ends, which lost 3 bases and 6 bases, there was a span of 4 bases. In germline, CDR1 is SGHDN, CDR2 FVKESK. CDR3 length: 11 residues. The chain's CDR3 is CASSHRDTQYF. The CDR3, as DNA: TGTGCCAGCAGCCACAGGGATACGCAGTATTTT.

This chain connects TRBV4-1 to TRBJ2-1, with TRBD2 identical over 8 bases. The V gene end was trimmed by 4 bases and the J gene end by 8 bases; junction bases not matched to a gene: 10. The CDR3 has 15 residues. CDR1 and CDR2 (germline): MGHRA, YSYEKL. DNA of the CDR3: TGCGCCAGCAGCCCACCGGGACTAGTCGGGCATGAGCAGTTCTTC. This sequence encodes CASSPPGLVGHEQFF.

V and J are TRBV29-1 and TRBJ1-2, with 10 nucleotides matching TRBD1. CDR3 length: 15 amino acids. V trimming: 5 bases; J trimming: 8 bases; junction bases outside the gene matches: 14. Looked up from germline, CDR1 is SQVTM and CDR2 is ANQGSEA. In nucleotides, the CDR3 is TGCAGCGTTAACCTTGGGACAGGGGTAGGGAGAGGCTACACCTTC. This sequence encodes CSVNLGTGVGRGYTF.

The J gene is TRBJ2-1, the V gene TRBV4-1; no reliable D call. With 5 bases removed from V and 2 bases from J, the gap between germline ends came to 16 bases. This CDR3 spans 16 amino acids. Germline values: CDR1 MGHRA, CDR2 YSYEKL. The CDR3: CASSNLELVTYNEQFF. The CDR3 DNA follows: TGCGCCAGCAGCAACCTTGAACTCGTTACCTACAATGAGCAGTTCTTC.

The DNA for the CDR3 is TGTGCCAGCAGTGAATATTCGGTCCAAGAAGCTTTCTTT. It specifies CASSEYSVQEAFF. The chain combines TRBV6-1 with TRBJ1-1; D gene uncertain. The CDR3 covers 13 residues. V was clipped by 2 bases and J by 8 bases, with 12 bases between them. CDR1 MNHNS and CDR2 SASEGT come from the germline V gene.

This sequence joins TRBV18 and TRBJ2-7, with 16 bases fitting TRBD2. Germline trimming cut 2 bases from V and 1 base from J; bases unmatched to any gene: 5. The CDR3 consists of 18 residues. Germline V lookup: CDR1 KGHSH, CDR2 LQKENI. In DNA, the CDR3 is TGTGCCAGCTCACCAACCACGGGACTAGCGGGAGGGTCCTACGAGCAGTACTTC. This codes for CASSPTTGLAGGSYEQYF. Full variable domain (rest looked up from reference TRBV18 and TRBJ2-7): NAGVMQNPRHLVRRRGQEARLRCSPMKGHSHVYWYRQLPEEGLKFMVYLQKENIIDESGMPKERFSAEFPKEGPSILRIQQVVRGDSAAYFCASSPTTGLAGGSYEQYFGPGTRLTVT.

V gene TRBV27 combines with J gene TRBJ2-1, with D perhaps TRBD1 (7 bases). This CDR3 contains 17 residues. The germline CDR1 and CDR2 sequences are MNHEY and SMNVEV (reference sequence). V gave up 5 bases and J gave up 0 bases, with 17 bases separating them. The CDR3 protein is CASSLKGAGSSYNEQFF. CDR3 in DNA: TGTGCCAGCAGTCTCAAGGGGGCGGGAAGCTCCTACAATGAGCAGTTCTTC.

The chain recombines TRBV13 with TRBJ2-4, with 9 bases that match TRBD2. The germline CDR1 and CDR2 sequences are PRHDT and FYEKMQ (reference sequence). The CDR3 loop spans 21 amino acids. V shed 4 bases and J 0 bases; nucleotides not matched to a gene: 19. The CDR3 DNA sequence: TGTGCCAGCAGCTCACAGACGACTAGCGGAGGCAAGAAGGTAGCCAAAAACATTCAGTACTTC. Translated: CASSSQTTSGGKKVAKNIQYF.

This chain joins TRBV7-9 and TRBJ2-5; perhaps TRBD1 as D (6 bases). Germline loops: CDR1 SEHNR, CDR2 FQNEAQ (reference sequence). Trimming stripped 3 bases from V and 0 bases from J, with 11 bases between. The CDR3 spans 15 residues. The CDR3 spells CASSLVGGNQETQYF. CDR3 DNA: TGTGCCAGCAGCTTGGTAGGGGGTAACCAAGAGACCCAGTACTTC.

V usage is TRBV10-3 and J usage is TRBJ1-5; possible D gene TRBD1, 5 bases. V was shortened by 11 bases and J by 11 bases, with 16 bases between the two germline ends. CDR1 is ENHRY, CDR2 SYGVKD, per germline. This CDR3 is 11 amino acids long. This CDR3 reads CAGAHPGAQHF. As DNA, the CDR3 is TGTGCCGGAGCTCACCCGGGGGCCCAGCATTTT.

The rearrangement joins TRBV4-2 to TRBJ1-2; the match to TRBD1 covers 7 bases. Germline trimming cut 1 base from V and 4 bases from J; bases unmatched to any gene: 9. CDR3 size: 16 residues. Germline V lookup: CDR1 LGHNA, CDR2 YNFKEQ. In DNA form, the CDR3 reads TGTGCCAGCAGCCAAGGTCCGGTCTACAGGGGCTATGGCTACACCTTC. Translated: CASSQGPVYRGYGYTF.

V usage is TRBV5-1 and J usage is TRBJ2-7; TRBD2 aligns across 12 bases. This CDR3 region has 16 residues. Per the germline V gene, CDR1 is SGHRS and CDR2 is YFSETQ. Losses at the gene ends were 4 bases for V and 3 bases for J; bases not matched to a gene: 8. As DNA, the CDR3 is TGCGCCAGCAGCGTTGGGACTAGCGGGCCCTACTACGAGCAGTACTTC. Its translation: CASSVGTSGPYYEQYF.

This clone was counted a single time. The chain uses TRBV6-5 and TRBJ2-1; D perhaps matches TRBD2 (6 bases). Germline values: CDR1 MNHEY, CDR2 SVGAGI. The V end lost 5 bases, the J end lost 8 bases, and 16 bases lay between the germline ends. The CDR3 consists of 14 residues. The CDR3 region is CASSVIGRVYEQFF. The CDR3 DNA reads TGTGCCAGCAGTGTGATCGGGAGAGTCTATGAGCAGTTCTTC.

V usage is TRBV9 and J usage is TRBJ2-5; the D gene is possibly TRBD1 (6 bases). Deletions cut 4 bases from V and 4 bases from J, with 11 bases between. The germline gives CDR1 SGDLS, CDR2 YYNGEE. CDR3 length: 13 residues. CDR3 sequence reads: CASSPQGLETQYF. The CDR3 coding sequence is TGTGCCAGCAGCCCCCAGGGGTTAGAGACCCAGTACTTC.

The chain recombines TRBV4-1 with TRBJ2-7, with no clear D. Germline-derived CDR1 and CDR2 are MGHRA and YSYEKL. Trimming shortened V by 4 bases and J by 3 bases, and 13 bases separated the two germline ends. The CDR3 extends over 14 amino acids. As DNA, the CDR3 is TGCGCCAGCAGCCCGGGTGTCGTGTTCTACGAGCAGTACTTC. Protein sequence: CASSPGVVFYEQYF.